The 16 T cell receptor beta chains below come from one sample, sequenced in a study of T cells expressing NK-cell markers. TCRdb reanalyzed the 5' RACE reads and collapses them to one entry per CDR3 protein, without DNA. The sample holds approximately 460,000 distinct CDR3 sequences. The sequencing input was blood T cells: a sorted CD56 or NKG2C T cell subset, CD4+ or CD8+ T cells, or bulk PBMC T cells (not recorded which). The receptor set was obtained from a woman between 18 and 70 years old in good health.

The V gene is TRBV20-1, the J gene TRBJ2-5; TCRdb designates TRBD1, a call that cannot be tested without DNA. Germline CDR1 reads DFQATT; CDR2 reads SNEGSKA (reference sequence). This CDR3 has 15 amino acids. CDR3 region: CSARGQGARAETQYF.

The chain recombines TRBV7-2 with TRBJ2-3; there is no DNA to check the TCRdb D call of TRBD1. The CDR3 runs 16 residues. Germline values: CDR1 SGHTA, CDR2 FQGNSA. This chain's CDR3 is CASSLRFGGAHDTQYF.

V usage is TRBV5-6 and J usage is TRBJ2-5; the D gene TCRdb calls, TRBD1, cannot be checked with no DNA. The CDR3 runs 13 residues. Germline assignment: CDR1 SGHDT and CDR2 YYEEEE. CDR3 residues: CASSSTVLKTQYF. Full variable domain (remainder filled in from reference TRBV5-6 and TRBJ2-5): DAGVTQSPTHLIKTRGQQVTLRCSPKSGHDTVSWYQQALGQGPQFIFQYYEEEERQRGNFPDRFSGHQFPNYSSELNVNALLLGDSALYLCASSSTVLKTQYFGPGTRLLVL.

The chain is built from TRBV4-3 and TRBJ2-2. CDR1 and CDR2 from the germline V gene are LGHNA and YSLEER. The CDR3 runs 13 residues. CDR3: CASSPTARGELFF.

The V and J genes are TRBV12-3 or TRBV12-4 and TRBJ1-5; TCRdb outputs TRBD1, but without DNA this stays unchecked. The CDR3 loop spans 14 amino acids. The CDR3 loop reads CASSPREAYQPQHF.

The V gene is TRBV18, the J gene TRBJ2-1. Germline assignment: CDR1 KGHSH and CDR2 LQKENI. The CDR3 has 16 amino acids. The CDR3 loop is CASSPQMSDSYNEQFF.

The V and J genes are TRBV7-9 and TRBJ2-1; TCRdb designates TRBD2, a call that cannot be tested without DNA. The CDR3 runs 16 residues. CDR1 and CDR2 (germline): SEHNR, FQNEAQ (reference sequence). CDR3 loop: CASSSGTSGRHNEQFF.

The chain combines TRBV7-9 with TRBJ2-5. The length of the CDR3 is 12 residues. Germline assignment: CDR1 SEHNR and CDR2 FQNEAQ (reference sequence). CDR3 amino acids: CASSSLQETQYF.

The chain combines TRBV27 with TRBJ1-1; TCRdb names TRBD1, which stays unverified in the absence of DNA. Germline V gene data show CDR1 as MNHEY and CDR2 as SMNVEV (reference sequence). There are 15 residues in the CDR3. The CDR3 is CASSPDRTGGTEAFF.

The chain employs TRBV4-3 and TRBJ2-3; TCRdb's D call, TRBD2, is unchecked because there is no DNA. The CDR3 contains 15 residues. CDR1 is LGHNA and CDR2 is YSLEER in the germline V gene. CDR3 protein: CASSQGLAGADTQYF.

The J gene is TRBJ2-3, the V gene TRBV10-3; the D gene TCRdb calls, TRBD2, cannot be checked with no DNA. Germline V gene data show CDR1 as ENHRY and CDR2 as SYGVKD. The CDR3 has 17 residues. CDR3: CAISGSGMSASADTQYF.

This chain uses TRBV28 with TRBJ2-1; TCRdb indicates TRBD1, and absent DNA this call remains unverified. Per germline, CDR1 MDHEN and CDR2 SYDVKM. The CDR3 length is 15 residues. The CDR3 region is CASSPGGQGRHEQFF.

The chain is built from TRBV5-1 and TRBJ2-3; TCRdb's D call of TRBD1 is untestable without DNA. The CDR3 is made up of 13 amino acids. Per germline, CDR1 SGHRS and CDR2 YFSETQ. The CDR3 spells CASSNGQTYTQYF.

The gene calls are TRBV3-1 and TRBJ2-1; TCRdb reports TRBD1, a call that lacks DNA to check it against. Germline V gene lookup returns CDR1 LGHDT and CDR2 YNNKEL (reference sequence). This CDR3 comprises 16 residues. The CDR3 protein is CASSPGSLRPLLEQFF.

J is TRBJ2-2 and V is TRBV4-1. In germline, CDR1 is MGHRA, CDR2 YSYEKL. This CDR3 has 13 residues. The CDR3 loop is CASSQDPGGELFF.

The chain couples TRBV25-1 to TRBJ2-5; the TCRdb call, TRBD2, lacks DNA for checking. The CDR3 consists of 14 residues. Germline values: CDR1 MGHDK, CDR2 SYGVNS. The CDR3 is CASSTAGGQETQYF.